This entry lists 22 T cell receptor beta chains sequenced from one sample in a study of technical replicates of blood from a handful of donors. Clones were read by immunoSEQ multiplex PCR, and TCRdb kept only the in-frame ones, dropping some. This table holds about 44,000 clones, around 96% found once. Sequencing was carried out using T cells isolated from PBMCs. The receptor set was obtained from a human donor in good health.

The chain employs TRBV30 and TRBJ2-1, with 7 bases matching TRBD1. Germline V lookup: CDR1 GTSNPN, CDR2 SVGIG (reference sequence). Trimming removed 5 bases from V and 0 bases from J; junction bases left unmatched: 7. This CDR3 contains 15 residues. The CDR3 coding sequence is TGTGCCTGGGTTAGGGGGCTCTCCTCCTACAATGAGCAGTTCTTC. It codes for CAWVRGLSSYNEQFF.

The chain has TRBV4-2 and TRBJ2-7; 8 positions match TRBD2. After removal of 1 base from V and 6 bases from J, the junction contained 8 bases not matched to a gene. CDR1 is LGHNA, CDR2 YNFKEQ, per germline. This CDR3 is built from 15 residues. The CDR3 is CASSQAPGGPGEQYF. Here the CDR3 DNA reads TGTGCCAGCAGCCAAGCGCCGGGAGGGCCTGGCGAGCAGTACTTC.

The chain is built from TRBV30 and TRBJ2-2; 9 nucleotides line up with TRBD1. The CDR3 loop spans 14 amino acids. V trimming: 8 bases; J trimming: 0 bases; junction bases outside the gene matches: 4. The germline V gene has CDR1 GTSNPN and CDR2 SVGIG (reference sequence). The CDR3 DNA sequence: TGTGCCAGAAACAGGGGGCCGAACACCGGGGAGCTGTTTTTT. It is translated as CARNRGPNTGELFF.

The V call is TRBV7-2, the J call TRBJ2-7; 14 bases are shared with TRBD2. J gave up 1 base and V 2 bases, and 10 bases lay outside the gene matches. The length of the CDR3 is 19 residues. Germline CDR1 SGHTA, CDR2 FQGNSA. CDR3: CASSLSPGTSGRTSYEQYF. The CDR3, as DNA: TGTGCCAGCAGCTTATCACCCGGGACTAGCGGGAGAACTTCCTACGAGCAGTACTTC.

V gene TRBV6-5 combines with J gene TRBJ1-5, with D uncertain. CDR1 MNHEY and CDR2 SVGAGI come from the germline V gene. The CDR3 consists of 16 residues. With 0 bases removed from V and 0 bases from J, the gap between germline ends came to 9 bases. The CDR3 region has the DNA TGTGCCAGCAGTTACTCGCAGGCCTATAGCAATCAGCCCCAGCATTTT. Protein: CASSYSQAYSNQPQHF.

In this sample, this clone turned up once. The rearrangement uses TRBV6-6 and TRBJ1-1; no definite D call. The V and J ends lost 2 bases and 9 bases respectively, with 10 bases between them. CDR1 and CDR2 from the germline V gene are MNHNY and SVGAGI (reference sequence). The CDR3 totals 12 residues. The CDR3 region is CASSYLWPQAFF. The CDR3 nucleotides read TGTGCCAGCAGTTACCTCTGGCCCCAAGCTTTCTTT.

The chain employs TRBV4-1 and TRBJ1-1; no reliable D call. CDR1 MGHRA and CDR2 YSYEKL come from the germline V gene. Trimming stripped 4 bases from V and 1 base from J, with 13 bases between. There are 15 residues in the CDR3. This CDR3 reads CASSRFAGGNTEAFF. The CDR3 DNA reads as TGCGCCAGCAGCCGCTTCGCGGGAGGGAACACTGAAGCTTTCTTT.

This clone has more than one count but fewer than ten. V is TRBV5-1 and J is TRBJ2-1, with D possibly being TRBD2 (6 bases). Looked up from germline, CDR1 is SGHRS and CDR2 is YFSETQ. Trimming took 6 bases from V and 3 from J, leaving 22 bases between them. The CDR3 is 17 amino acids. In DNA, the CDR3 is TGCGCCAGCACCACACACCGATGGCTAGCGAACTACAATGAGCAGTTCTTC. Translating it yields CASTTHRWLANYNEQFF.

The V gene is TRBV15, the J gene TRBJ2-7; D is possibly TRBD1 (8 bases). Trimming took 6 bases from V and 4 from J, leaving 19 bases between them. Germline V lookup: CDR1 LNHNV, CDR2 YYDKDF (reference sequence). This CDR3 is 15 amino acids long. CDR3 residues: CATRLQGGEDYEQYF. Here the CDR3 DNA reads TGTGCCACCAGATTACAGGGGGGGGAGGATTACGAGCAGTACTTC.

This chain joins TRBV7-9 and TRBJ2-3; no reliable D call. The CDR3 is made up of 13 amino acids. CDR1 SEHNR and CDR2 FQNEAQ come from the germline V gene (reference sequence). The germline V and J ends were trimmed by 5 bases and 1 base, with 7 bases remaining between them. CDR3 in amino acids: CASSPVGTDTQYF. CDR3 sequence (DNA): TGTGCCAGCAGCCCAGTTGGCACAGATACGCAGTATTTT.

V is TRBV5-1 and J is TRBJ1-2; no firm D call. With 4 bases removed from V and 5 bases from J, the gap between germline ends came to 15 bases. The CDR3 runs 14 residues. Germline V gene sequence: CDR1 SGHRS, CDR2 YFSETQ. The CDR3 sequence: CASSALNSRYGYTF. CDR3 bases: TGCGCCAGCAGCGCCCTTAACAGTAGATATGGCTACACCTTC.

CDR3 nucleotides: TGTGCCAGTAGTATAGGAGGGAGGAATAATGAAAAACTGTTTTTT. Translation: CASSIGGRNNEKLFF. This chain links TRBV19 with TRBJ1-4; D is ambiguous. The CDR3 loop spans 15 amino acids. The germline V and J ends were trimmed by 1 base and 4 bases, with 10 bases remaining between them. The germline V gene has CDR1 LNHDA and CDR2 SQIVND (reference sequence).

The chain is built from TRBV12-5 and TRBJ1-2; D remains unclear. This CDR3 has 14 amino acids. Germline V CDR1 and CDR2: LGHNT, FRNRAP. V was trimmed by 5 bases and J by 8 bases, leaving 18 bases between them. This chain's CDR3 is CASGPPDRVKGYTF. The CDR3 nucleotides read TGTGCTAGTGGTCCCCCTGACCGGGTTAAGGGCTACACCTTC.

The chain couples TRBV5-6 to TRBJ2-7; 7 nucleotides line up with TRBD1. Unmatched junction bases numbered 14, after V lost 1 base and J lost 4 bases. Germline V gene data show CDR1 as SGHDT and CDR2 as YYEEEE. The CDR3 is 17 residues long. The CDR3 here is CASSLYLMRQGIYEQYF. In DNA form, the CDR3 reads TGTGCCAGCAGCTTGTATTTAATGAGACAGGGAATTTACGAGCAGTACTTC.

The gene calls are TRBV4-1 and TRBJ2-1; 11 bases are a match to TRBD2. This CDR3 has 17 amino acids. V gave up 1 base and J gave up 6 bases; unmatched junction bases: 8. Looked up from germline, CDR1 is MGHRA and CDR2 is YSYEKL. CDR3 loop: CASSQVLAGVPINEQFF. The CDR3 DNA sequence: TGCGCCAGCAGCCAAGTACTAGCGGGAGTACCGATCAATGAGCAGTTCTTC.

V is TRBV2 and J is TRBJ2-7; 7 bases are shared with TRBD1. Losses at the gene ends were 1 base for V and 6 bases for J; bases not matched to a gene: 6. The CDR3 extends over 14 amino acids. The V gene's germline CDR1 is SNHLY and CDR2 FYNNEI. The CDR3 nucleotides read TGTGCCAGCAGTGAAGGGCAGGGGGTCGGCGAGCAGTACTTC. This codes for CASSEGQGVGEQYF.

The chain recombines TRBV6-6 with TRBJ2-3, with D hard to call. Germline CDR1 is MNHNY and CDR2 is SVGAGI (reference sequence). The CDR3 consists of 13 residues. The ends were cut back, 9 bases at V and 4 bases at J, with 14 bases in the middle. CDR3 region: CASLKTGADTQYF. CDR3 nucleotide sequence: TGTGCCAGTCTGAAGACTGGTGCAGATACGCAGTATTTT.

V gene TRBV2 combines with J gene TRBJ2-2, with 9 bases fitting TRBD2. Germline CDR1 and CDR2: SNHLY and FYNNEI. Unmatched junction bases numbered 7, after V lost 4 bases and J lost 7 bases. The CDR3 totals 15 residues. The CDR3 is CASSVAGGPNGELFF. DNA for the CDR3: TGTGCCAGCAGTGTTGCGGGAGGGCCAAACGGGGAGCTGTTTTTT.

V usage is TRBV10-3 and J usage is TRBJ2-7, with 8 nucleotides matching TRBD1. This CDR3 spans 15 amino acids. CDR1 is ENHRY, CDR2 SYGVKD, per germline. V shed 6 bases and J 6 bases; nucleotides not matched to a gene: 13. The CDR3 is CAISSHGQGAGEQYF. In DNA, the CDR3 is TGTGCCATCAGCTCCCACGGACAGGGAGCGGGCGAGCAGTACTTC.

This chain connects TRBV6-5 to TRBJ2-1; 8 nucleotides agree with TRBD1. Germline V gene data show CDR1 as MNHEY and CDR2 as SVGAGI. Trimming cost V 0 bases and J 15 bases; bases outside gene matches: 7. CDR3 size: 13 residues. This CDR3 reads CASSYSRRDRSFF. CDR3 nucleotide sequence: TGTGCCAGCAGTTACTCGAGAAGGGACAGGTCGTTCTTC.

The V gene is TRBV29-1, the J gene TRBJ1-2; D not resolved. The germline V gene has CDR1 SQVTM and CDR2 ANQGSEA. The length of the CDR3 is 13 residues. With 5 bases removed from V and 3 bases from J, the gap between germline ends came to 13 bases. CDR3 amino acids: CSVQAGIYYGYTF. DNA of the CDR3: TGCAGCGTTCAGGCAGGAATCTACTATGGCTACACCTTC. The full variable domain, in which reference TRBV29-1 and TRBJ1-2 provide the parts outside the CDR3, is SAVISQKPSRDICQRGTSLTIQCQVDSQVTMMFWYRQQPGQSLTLIATANQGSEATYESGFVIDKFPISRPNLTFSTLTVSNMSPEDSSIYLCSVQAGIYYGYTFGSGTRLTVV.

The chain couples TRBV9 to TRBJ2-7, with 9 bases matching TRBD2. Trimming removed 3 bases from V and 3 bases from J; junction bases left unmatched: 7. The germline gives CDR1 SGDLS, CDR2 YYNGEE. There are 15 residues in the CDR3. CDR3 sequence: CASSAGLASLYEQYF. DNA for the CDR3: TGTGCCAGCAGCGCGGGACTAGCCAGCCTCTACGAGCAGTACTTC.